The 12 T cell receptor beta chains given below trace back to one sample, sequenced in a study of blood T cell repertoires in COVID-19. The repertoire was sequenced with immunoSEQ multiplex PCR; TCRdb's copy has only in-frame clones and lacks some. The data show more than 95,000 clones, around nine tenths seen once. The sample was peripheral blood. All receptors derive from a man between 50 and 59 years old with COVID-19, enrolled during active disease.

This chain links TRBV9 with TRBJ2-1; the match to TRBD2 covers 7 bases. Germline V gives CDR1 SGDLS, CDR2 YYNGEE. The CDR3 runs 16 residues. With V trimmed by 0 bases and J by 5 bases, 8 bases remained unmatched. As DNA, the CDR3 is TGTGCCAGCAGCGTAGTGCCAGCGGGAATCAACAATGAGCAGTTCTTC. Its translation: CASSVVPAGINNEQFF. Looking up the rest from reference TRBV9 and TRBJ2-1 gives the full variable domain: DSGVTQTPKHLITATGQRVTLRCSPRSGDLSVYWYQQSLDQGLQFLIQYYNGEERAKGNILERFSAQQFPDLHSELNLSSLELGDSALYFCASSVVPAGINNEQFFGPGTRLTVL.

A single count supports this clone. The rearrangement joins TRBV5-8 to TRBJ2-3, with 10 bases that match TRBD1. The V segment lost 3 bases and the J segment 5 bases; nucleotides outside the gene matches: 6. The CDR3 contains 15 residues. CDR1 and CDR2 (germline): SGHTS, YDEGEE. The CDR3 coding sequence is TGTGCCAGCAGCTCCTGGACAGGGGGGGGAGATACGCAGTATTTT. This codes for CASSSWTGGGDTQYF.

This sequence joins TRBV11-2 and TRBJ2-7; D is unresolved. Trimming stripped 6 bases from V and 0 bases from J, with 15 bases between. Germline CDR1 and CDR2: SGHAT and FQNNGV. The CDR3 has 15 amino acids. In DNA, the CDR3 is TGTGCCAGCAGTTTGCAGACTTTCTACTCCTACGAGCAGTACTTC. Protein: CASSLQTFYSYEQYF.

The V call is TRBV14, the J call TRBJ2-4; 7 bases are shared with TRBD1. The CDR3 totals 12 residues. V was clipped by 1 base and J by 16 bases; unmatched bases: 7. Germline values: CDR1 SGHDN, CDR2 FVKESK. The CDR3, as DNA: TGTGCCAGCAGCCAAGGAGGGGGCTTCATCTACTTC. Encoded protein: CASSQGGGFIYF.

For the CDR3, the DNA is TGTGCCAGCAGTAAGGACAGGGGAAGTGGCTACACCTTC. Its translation is CASSKDRGSGYTF. The chain links TRBV6-2 or TRBV6-3 to TRBJ1-2; 9 bases map to TRBD1. The CDR3 covers 13 residues. From germline, CDR1 is MNHEY and CDR2 SVGEGT. V lost 5 bases, J lost 7 bases, and 5 bases stayed unmatched.

V gene TRBV28 combines with J gene TRBJ2-6, with a tentative D call TRBD1 (6 bases). Germline CDR1 and CDR2: MDHEN and SYDVKM. The CDR3 spans 18 residues. V gave up 5 bases and J gave up 1 base, with 18 bases separating them. In DNA, the CDR3 is TGTGCCAGCAGTATCAGGGGCGCGGGCTCGTCTGGGGCCAACGTCCTGACTTTC. It is translated as CASSIRGAGSSGANVLTF.

This chain uses TRBV3-1 (or the pseudogene TRBV3-2) with TRBJ1-2; maybe TRBD1 (5 bases). Looked up from germline, CDR1 is LGHDT and CDR2 is YNNKEL (reference sequence). The CDR3 has 13 amino acids. The V end lost 4 bases, the J end lost 2 bases, and 8 bases lay between the germline ends. The DNA of the CDR3 is TGTGCCAGCAGCCGACAGAGAAACTATGGCTACACCTTC. Protein product: CASSRQRNYGYTF.

The table lists this clone with a few counts. This chain links TRBV25-1 with TRBJ2-1; 7 bases line up with TRBD1. Per the germline V gene, CDR1 is MGHDK and CDR2 is SYGVNS. Losses at the gene ends were 2 bases for V and 0 bases for J; bases not matched to a gene: 4. CDR3 length equals 16 residues. The CDR3 reads CASSEAGQVSYNEQFF. Written as DNA, the CDR3 is TGTGCCAGCAGTGAAGCCGGACAGGTCTCCTACAATGAGCAGTTCTTC. Full variable domain (remainder filled in from reference TRBV25-1 and TRBJ2-1): EADIYQTPRYLVIGTGKKITLECSQTMGHDKMYWYQQDPGMELHLIHYSYGVNSTEKGDLSSESTVSRIRTEHFPLTLESARPSHTSQYLCASSEAGQVSYNEQFFGPGTRLTVL.

This clone was recorded only once. The rearrangement joins TRBV2 to TRBJ1-5; no definite D call. Germline V lookup: CDR1 SNHLY, CDR2 FYNNEI. The CDR3 totals 15 residues. Trimming took off 5 bases at V and 2 bases at J, with 13 bases between the two ends. The CDR3 bases are TGTGCCAGCAGTCCTTCCATCGGGGGCAATCAGCCCCAGCATTTT. Its translation is CASSPSIGGNQPQHF. The full variable domain, completed using reference TRBV2 and TRBJ1-5, is EPEVTQTPSHQVTQMGQEVILRCVPISNHLYFYWYRQILGQKVEFLVSFYNNEISEKSEIFDDQFSVERPDGSNFTLKIRSTKLEDSAMYFCASSPSIGGNQPQHFGDGTRLSIL.

This sequence joins TRBV19 and TRBJ1-5; D remains unclear. This CDR3 region has 13 residues. Looked up from germline, CDR1 is LNHDA and CDR2 is SQIVND (reference sequence). V lost 5 bases, J lost 9 bases, and 14 bases lay in between. CDR3 nucleotides: TGTGCCAGTAGTCTCCAGATCCGGGGGCCCCAGCATTTT. This translates into CASSLQIRGPQHF.

The chain couples TRBV7-3 to TRBJ2-3; tentative D call: TRBD1 (5 bases). V was clipped by 5 bases and J by 4 bases, with 10 bases between them. The CDR3 is made up of 13 amino acids. Germline CDR1 reads SGHTA; CDR2 reads FQGTGA. The CDR3 spells CASSPRQSDTQYF. The CDR3 DNA reads as TGTGCCAGCAGCCCGCGACAGTCAGATACGCAGTATTTT.

This sequence joins TRBV24-1 and TRBJ2-7, with D possibly being TRBD1 (6 bases). The length of the CDR3 is 14 residues. CDR1 is KGHDR and CDR2 is SFDVKD in the germline V gene. V gave up 2 bases and J gave up 4 bases, with 11 bases separating them. Here the CDR3 DNA reads TGTGCCACCAGTGATTCAGGGGAAGGATACGAGCAGTACTTC. This codes for CATSDSGEGYEQYF.